The 15 T cell receptor beta chains listed next were all sequenced from one sample in a study of T cell responses to AZD1222 COVID-19 vaccine (dated by TCRdb to the early 2020s). Library generation was performed with the immunoSEQ multiplex PCR assay. Held by TCRdb, this immuneACCESS table contains in-frame sequences only and omits some clones. Under half of the omission traces to an unresolved V gene where checked; the cause of the rest is unknown. The sample contains 50,000 or so clones, 75% to 90% of them found a single time. Together, the top ten hold about 15% of the sample. This sample's time point label indicates: baseline before first vaccination. Sequenced material: peripheral blood, taken on day 0 of AZD1222 vaccination. These receptors all come from an adult in good health.

In this sample, this clone turned up once. The chain recombines TRBV30 with TRBJ1-1; D perhaps matches TRBD1 (6 bases). CDR1 is GTSNPN, CDR2 SVGIG, per germline (reference sequence). This CDR3 comprises 13 residues. The V end lost 1 base, the J end lost 5 bases, and 11 bases lay between the germline ends. CDR3 nucleotide sequence: TGTGCCTGGAGTGCCACAGGGCGGACTGAAGCTTTCTTT. It translates to CAWSATGRTEAFF.

The table lists this clone with a few counts. The chain links TRBV28 to TRBJ2-7; 12 nucleotides agree with TRBD2. J lost 3 bases, V lost 4 bases, and 4 bases had no gene match. The CDR3 sequence is 15 residues long. Germline loops: CDR1 MDHEN, CDR2 SYDVKM. The CDR3 sequence is CASSYLAGGNYEQYF. CDR3 in DNA: TGTGCCAGCAGTTATCTAGCGGGAGGGAACTACGAGCAGTACTTC.

This clone was detected once. DNA of the CDR3: TGTGCCTGGAGTGAGAGCTACGTATGGCTCTACACCTTC. Translation gives CAWSESYVWLYTF. The chain links TRBV30 to TRBJ1-2; D unresolved. The CDR3 is 13 amino acids. CDR1 GTSNPN and CDR2 SVGIG come from the germline V gene (reference sequence). Trimming left V 1 base short and J 10 bases short, with 16 bases between.

V is TRBV6-2 or TRBV6-3 and J is TRBJ2-4, with 7 bases aligning to TRBD1. The ends lost 6 bases at V and 1 base at J; junction bases unmatched: 3. This CDR3 comprises 14 residues. Germline-derived CDR1 and CDR2 are MNHEY and SVGEGT. The CDR3 protein is CASSPTGAKNIQYF. CDR3 in DNA: TGTGCCAGCAGCCCGACAGGGGCCAAAAACATTCAGTACTTC.

This clone was recorded at least ten times. This chain joins TRBV2 and TRBJ1-2, with D unresolved. CDR3 length: 14 residues. CDR1 is SNHLY and CDR2 is FYNNEI in the germline V gene. Trimming shortened V by 4 bases and J by 5 bases, and 14 bases separated the two germline ends. The DNA of the CDR3 is TGTGCCAGCAGTGGTAGCACCTTGGGGTATGGCTACACCTTC. Translating gives CASSGSTLGYGYTF.

V usage is TRBV6-1 and J usage is TRBJ1-1, with 10 bases aligning to TRBD1. The CDR3 is 18 residues long. The ends lost 4 bases at V and 1 base at J; junction bases unmatched: 12. The V gene's germline CDR1 is MNHNS and CDR2 SASEGT. DNA of the CDR3: TGTGCCAGCAGTGTCCCTTGGGACAGGGGTTCCCCGAACACTGAAGCTTTCTTT. Its translation is CASSVPWDRGSPNTEAFF.

This clone was observed once. The junction shows a germline mismatch at one end, possibly a read error. This chain links TRBV6-2 or TRBV6-3 with TRBJ2-7, with TRBD1 matching over 8 bases. The CDR3 has 16 amino acids. In germline, CDR1 is MNHEY, CDR2 SVGEGT. The CDR3 DNA follows: TGTGCCAGCAGTCCCGACAGGGGTAGTATCTCCCACGAGCAGTACTTC. It is translated as CASSPDRGSISHEQYF.

The chain carries TRBV7-8 and TRBJ1-1; the match to TRBD1 covers 7 bases. Germline CDR1 and CDR2: SGHVS and FQNEAQ. V shed 5 bases and J 2 bases; nucleotides not matched to a gene: 11. This CDR3 has 16 residues. CDR3 amino acids: CASSPFSGTANTEAFF. CDR3 in DNA: TGTGCCAGCAGCCCCTTCTCCGGGACAGCTAACACTGAAGCTTTCTTT.

This clone was observed a handful of times. V is TRBV6-5 and J is TRBJ1-2, with TRBD1 as a possible D gene (5 bases). The CDR3 is 14 amino acids. Trimming removed 5 bases at V and 5 bases at J, with 15 bases between. CDR1 is MNHEY, CDR2 SVGAGI, per germline. The CDR3 spells CASSPTAGRYGYTF. In DNA form, the CDR3 reads TGTGCCAGCAGTCCCACGGCAGGGAGGTATGGCTACACCTTC.

This clone was seen once. V is TRBV30 and J is TRBJ1-5; perhaps TRBD1 as D (6 bases). The CDR3 length is 14 residues. Trimming took 2 bases from V and 1 from J, leaving 9 bases between them. The germline V gene has CDR1 GTSNPN and CDR2 SVGIG (reference sequence). CDR3 DNA sequence: TGTGCCTGGAGTACAGGGAGAAGCAATCAGCCCCAGCATTTT. Protein product: CAWSTGRSNQPQHF. Combining the CDR3 with reference TRBV30 and TRBJ1-5 gives the whole variable domain SQTIHQWPATLVQPVGSPLSLECTVEGTSNPNLYWYRQAAGRGLQLLFYSVGIGQISSEVPQNLSASRPQDRQFILSSKKLLLSDSGFYLCAWSTGRSNQPQHFGDGTRLSIL.

The rearrangement uses TRBV25-1 and TRBJ2-1, with 13 bases identical to TRBD2. CDR3 length equals 15 residues. V dropped 6 bases and J dropped 5; count of bases not matched to a gene: 4. The germline V gene encodes CDR1 MGHDK and CDR2 SYGVNS. This CDR3 reads CASSGLAGDHNEQFF. For the CDR3, the DNA is TGTGCCAGCAGCGGACTAGCGGGAGACCACAATGAGCAGTTCTTC.

DNA of the CDR3: TGTGCCAGCAGCCAAGGACCCGGGACCCACTACGAGCAGTACTTC. As protein: CASSQGPGTHYEQYF. V usage is TRBV3-1 (or the pseudogene TRBV3-2) and J usage is TRBJ2-7; perhaps D is TRBD1 or TRBD2 (5 bases each). The CDR3 is made up of 15 amino acids. Per germline, CDR1 LGHDT and CDR2 YNNKEL (reference sequence). Trimming pared 1 base from V and 3 bases from J, leaving 13 bases between.

The gene calls are TRBV5-1 and TRBJ2-3, with 14 bases lining up with TRBD2. The length of the CDR3 is 18 residues. V lost 4 bases to trimming and J lost 3 bases; unmatched junction nucleotides: 10. Germline-derived CDR1 and CDR2 are SGHRS and YFSETQ. CDR3: CASSIPGTSGSLTDTQYF. The DNA of the CDR3 is TGCGCCAGCAGCATACCCGGGACTAGCGGGAGCTTGACAGATACGCAGTATTTT.

The chain links TRBV9 to TRBJ1-6; D not resolved. With 4 bases removed from V and 14 bases from J, the gap between germline ends came to 16 bases. Looked up from germline, CDR1 is SGDLS and CDR2 is YYNGEE. This CDR3 comprises 13 residues. CDR3 in DNA: TGTGCCAGCAGCTCCCAGGTGGGGAAAACCCTCCACTTT. It is translated as CASSSQVGKTLHF.

This chain connects TRBV6-6 to TRBJ1-1, with unresolved D. CDR3 length: 15 residues. Germline values: CDR1 MNHNY, CDR2 SVGAGI (reference sequence). Trimming removed 2 bases at V and 1 base at J, with 11 bases between. Here the CDR3 reads CASSYEGTGNTEAFF. The CDR3 DNA reads TGTGCCAGCAGTTACGAGGGAACCGGGAACACTGAAGCTTTCTTT.